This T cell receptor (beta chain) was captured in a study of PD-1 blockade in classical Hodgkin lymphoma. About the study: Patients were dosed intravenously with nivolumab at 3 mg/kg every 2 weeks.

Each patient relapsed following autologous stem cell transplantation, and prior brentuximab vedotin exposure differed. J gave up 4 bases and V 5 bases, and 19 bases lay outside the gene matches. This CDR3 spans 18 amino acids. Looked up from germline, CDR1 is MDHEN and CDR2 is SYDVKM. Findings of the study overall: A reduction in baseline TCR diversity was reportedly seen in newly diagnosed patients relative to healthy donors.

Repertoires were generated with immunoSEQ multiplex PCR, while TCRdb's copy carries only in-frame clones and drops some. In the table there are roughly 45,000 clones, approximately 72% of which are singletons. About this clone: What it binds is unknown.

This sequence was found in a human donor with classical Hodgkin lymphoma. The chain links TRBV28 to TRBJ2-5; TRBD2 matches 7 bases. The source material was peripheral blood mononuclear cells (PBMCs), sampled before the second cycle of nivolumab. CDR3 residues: CASSPTFGLGKGIETQYF. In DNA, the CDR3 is TGTGCCAGCAGTCCAACCTTCGGACTAGGAAAGGGCATAGAGACCCAGTACTTC.